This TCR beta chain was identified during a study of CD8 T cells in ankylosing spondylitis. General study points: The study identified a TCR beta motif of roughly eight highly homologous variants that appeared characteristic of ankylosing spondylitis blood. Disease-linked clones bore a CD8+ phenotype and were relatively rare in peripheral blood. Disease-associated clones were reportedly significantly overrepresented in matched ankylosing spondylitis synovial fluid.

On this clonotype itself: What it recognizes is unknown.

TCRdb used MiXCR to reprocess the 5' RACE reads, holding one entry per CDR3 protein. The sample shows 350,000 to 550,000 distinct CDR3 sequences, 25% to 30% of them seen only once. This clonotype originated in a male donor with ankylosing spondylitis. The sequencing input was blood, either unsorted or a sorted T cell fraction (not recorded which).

For the CDR3, the DNA is TGTGCCAGCAGGTGGGAACGGAACACTGAAGCTTTCTTT. The encoded protein is CASRWERNTEAFF. The chain is built from TRBV7-2 and TRBJ1-1; D uncertain. Germline CDR1 SGHTA, CDR2 FQGNSA. This CDR3 has 13 residues. Trimming removed 6 bases at V and 1 base at J, with 9 bases between.